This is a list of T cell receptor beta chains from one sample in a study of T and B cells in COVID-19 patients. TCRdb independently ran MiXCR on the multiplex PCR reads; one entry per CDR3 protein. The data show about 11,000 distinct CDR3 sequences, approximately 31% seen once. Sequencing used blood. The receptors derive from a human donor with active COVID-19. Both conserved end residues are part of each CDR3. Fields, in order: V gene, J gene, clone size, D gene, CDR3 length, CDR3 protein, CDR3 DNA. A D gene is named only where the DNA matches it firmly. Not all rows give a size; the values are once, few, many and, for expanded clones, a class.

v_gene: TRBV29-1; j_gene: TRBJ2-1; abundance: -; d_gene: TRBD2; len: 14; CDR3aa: CSVGSGVIYNEQFF; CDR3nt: TGCAGCGTGGGTAGCGGGGTGATCTACAATGAGCAGTTCTTC
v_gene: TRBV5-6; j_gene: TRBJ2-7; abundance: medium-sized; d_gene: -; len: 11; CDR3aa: CASGDTYEQYF; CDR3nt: TGTGCCAGCGGAGATACCTACGAGCAGTACTTC
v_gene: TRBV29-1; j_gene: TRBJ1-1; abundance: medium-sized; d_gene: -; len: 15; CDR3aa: CSVEERAGWGTEAFF; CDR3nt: TGCAGCGTTGAAGAGAGGGCAGGTTGGGGCACTGAAGCTTTCTTT
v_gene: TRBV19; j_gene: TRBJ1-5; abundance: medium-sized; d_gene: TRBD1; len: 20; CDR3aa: CASSVRQGQGMGRGNQPQHF; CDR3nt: TGTGCCAGTAGCGTACGTCAGGGACAGGGCATGGGTCGGGGCAATCAGCCCCAGCATTTT
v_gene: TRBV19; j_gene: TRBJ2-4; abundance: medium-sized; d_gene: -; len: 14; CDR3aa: CASSGQLAKNIQYF; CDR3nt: TGTGCCAGTAGCGGACAGCTAGCCAAAAACATTCAGTACTTC
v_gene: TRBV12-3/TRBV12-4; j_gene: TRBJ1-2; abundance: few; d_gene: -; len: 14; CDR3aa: CASSGAGRGYGYTF; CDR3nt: TGTGCCAGCAGCGGAGCGGGCAGGGGCTATGGCTACACCTTC
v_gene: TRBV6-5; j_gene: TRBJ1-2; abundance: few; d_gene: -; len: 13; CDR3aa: CASRPDRSYGYTF; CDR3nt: TGTGCCAGCAGACCCGACAGGAGCTATGGCTACACCTTC
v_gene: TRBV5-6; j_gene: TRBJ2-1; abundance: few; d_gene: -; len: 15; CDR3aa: CASSLGGTPYNEQFF; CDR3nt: TGTGCCAGCAGCTTGGGGGGGACTCCCTACAATGAGCAGTTCTTC
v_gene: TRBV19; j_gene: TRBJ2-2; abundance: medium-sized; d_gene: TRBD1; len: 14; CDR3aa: CAGKTGAGDGELFF; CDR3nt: TGTGCCGGAAAAACAGGGGCGGGTGACGGGGAGCTGTTTTTT
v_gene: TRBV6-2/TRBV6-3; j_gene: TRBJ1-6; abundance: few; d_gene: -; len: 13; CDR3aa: CASSRGRDSPLHF; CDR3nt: TGTGCCAGCTCGAGAGGCAGGGATTCACCCCTCCACTTT
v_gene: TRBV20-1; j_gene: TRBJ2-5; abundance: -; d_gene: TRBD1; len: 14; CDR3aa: CSARAYRGLETQYF; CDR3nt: TGCAGTGCCCGAGCATACAGGGGGCTGGAGACCCAGTACTTC
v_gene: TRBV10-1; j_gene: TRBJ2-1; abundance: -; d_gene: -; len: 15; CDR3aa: CASSDGSPPYNEQFF; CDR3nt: TGCGCCAGCAGTGATGGTAGCCCCCCCTACAATGAGCAGTTCTTC
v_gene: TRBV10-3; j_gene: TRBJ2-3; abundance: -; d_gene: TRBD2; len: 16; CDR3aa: CAISEKAGGYTDTQYF; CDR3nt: TGTGCCATCAGTGAGAAAGCGGGGGGATACACAGATACGCAGTATTTT
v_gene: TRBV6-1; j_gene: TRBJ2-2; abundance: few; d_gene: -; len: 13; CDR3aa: CATRGTNTGELFF; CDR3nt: TGTGCCACCAGGGGCACTAACACCGGGGAGCTGTTTTTT
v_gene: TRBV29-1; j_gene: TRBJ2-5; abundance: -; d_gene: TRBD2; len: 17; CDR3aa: CSVDGLAGGRGQETQYF; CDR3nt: TGCAGCGTTGATGGACTAGCGGGGGGGCGGGGGCAAGAGACCCAGTACTTC
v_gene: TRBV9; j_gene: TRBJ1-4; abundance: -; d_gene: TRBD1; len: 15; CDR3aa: CASSTRQGSNEKLFF; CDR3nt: TGTGCCAGCAGCACCAGACAGGGATCTAATGAAAAACTGTTTTTT
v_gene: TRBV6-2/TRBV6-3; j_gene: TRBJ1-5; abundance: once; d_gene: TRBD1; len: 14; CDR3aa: CASSIRDRGQPQHF; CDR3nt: TGTGCCAGCAGTATCCGGGACAGGGGTCAGCCCCAGCATTTT
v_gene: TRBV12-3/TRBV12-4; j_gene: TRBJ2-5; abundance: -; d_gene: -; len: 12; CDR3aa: CASSQYQETQYF; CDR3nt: TGTGCCAGCAGTCAATACCAAGAGACCCAGTACTTC
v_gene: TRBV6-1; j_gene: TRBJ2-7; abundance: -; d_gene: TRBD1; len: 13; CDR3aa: CASRTGTGVEQYF; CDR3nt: TGTGCCAGCAGAACCGGGACAGGGGTCGAGCAGTACTTC
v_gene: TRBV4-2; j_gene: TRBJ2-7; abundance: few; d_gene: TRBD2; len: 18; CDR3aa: CASSQDRRGSGGSYEQYF; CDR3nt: TGTGCCAGCAGCCAAGATCGGAGAGGCAGCGGGGGCTCCTACGAGCAGTACTTC
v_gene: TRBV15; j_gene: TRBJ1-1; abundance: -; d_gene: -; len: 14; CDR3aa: CATSRDPVPTEAFF; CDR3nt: TGTGCCACCAGCAGAGATCCTGTCCCCACTGAAGCTTTCTTT
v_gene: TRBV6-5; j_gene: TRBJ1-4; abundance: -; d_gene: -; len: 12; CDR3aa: CATSPVGEKLFF; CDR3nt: TGTGCCACATCTCCTGTTGGCGAAAAACTGTTTTTT